The rows below give T cell receptor beta chains drawn from one sample of a study of T-cell reconstitution after alpha-beta-depleted transplantation in children. TCRdb reprocessed the PCR reads with MiXCR, giving one entry per CDR3 protein. This sample carries about 360,000 distinct CDR3 sequences, 13% of them seen once, and the ten largest clones take 3.5% to 4.5%. The sequencing here drew on PBMCs, taken from the stem cell graft. All receptors derive from a human donor who donated a stem cell graft to a child with Fanconi anemia. The CDR3 runs from the conserved cysteine through the conserved F or W. Each record gives: V gene, D gene, clone size, J gene, CDR3 DNA, CDR3 protein. D genes are given only for firm matches. Size is omitted from some rows. Given values are once, few, many or a class for expanded clones.

v_call: TRBV5-1; d_call: TRBD2; clone_size: many; j_call: TRBJ2-2; cdr3_nt: TGCGCCAGCACCCTGACTAGCGGGGACACCGGGGAGCTGTTTTTT; cdr3_aa: CASTLTSGDTGELFF
v_call: TRBV28; d_call: TRBD1; clone_size: -; j_call: TRBJ1-5; cdr3_nt: TGTGCCAGCAGTTTAGGCGGGCAGGGGGTTCAGCCCCAGCATTTT; cdr3_aa: CASSLGGQGVQPQHF
v_call: TRBV5-1; d_call: TRBD1; clone_size: few; j_call: TRBJ1-1; cdr3_nt: TGCGCCAGCAGCTTCGGGACAGGGAGCATGAACACTGAAGCTTTCTTT; cdr3_aa: CASSFGTGSMNTEAFF
v_call: TRBV7-2; d_call: TRBD2; clone_size: once; j_call: TRBJ2-7; cdr3_nt: TGTGCCAGCAGCCAACCCAGGGCGGGGGGGTACTTCGAGCAGTACTTC; cdr3_aa: CASSQPRAGGYFEQYF
v_call: TRBV7-2; d_call: -; clone_size: -; j_call: TRBJ1-2; cdr3_nt: TGTGCCAGCAGCGCCTCAGGGGCGGGCTATGGCTACACCTTC; cdr3_aa: CASSASGAGYGYTF
v_call: TRBV20-1; d_call: TRBD2; clone_size: many; j_call: TRBJ2-7; cdr3_nt: TGCAGCGCCGACCAGCGGGGCTACGAGCAGTACTTC; cdr3_aa: CSADQRGYEQYF
v_call: TRBV29-1; d_call: -; clone_size: once; j_call: TRBJ1-1; cdr3_nt: TGCAGCGTTGAAGGGCAGGGATGGCGCACTGAAGCTTTCTTT; cdr3_aa: CSVEGQGWRTEAFF
v_call: TRBV20-1; d_call: -; clone_size: once; j_call: TRBJ2-1; cdr3_nt: TGCAGTGCTAGAGGACAGGCCTCCTACAATGAGCAGTTCTTC; cdr3_aa: CSARGQASYNEQFF
v_call: TRBV11-2; d_call: TRBD1; clone_size: -; j_call: TRBJ2-2; cdr3_nt: TGTGCCAGCAGCCTACAGACAGGGATGGCCGGGGAGCTGTTTTTT; cdr3_aa: CASSLQTGMAGELFF
v_call: TRBV20-1; d_call: TRBD2; clone_size: many; j_call: TRBJ2-5; cdr3_nt: TGCAGTGCTAGTCCAGCGGGGGTGGGAGAGACCCAGTACTTC; cdr3_aa: CSASPAGVGETQYF
v_call: TRBV9; d_call: TRBD1; clone_size: -; j_call: TRBJ1-2; cdr3_nt: TGTGCCAGCAGCGCCGAACCGGGACAGTCCTATGGCTACACCTTC; cdr3_aa: CASSAEPGQSYGYTF
v_call: TRBV7-6; d_call: -; clone_size: -; j_call: TRBJ2-1; cdr3_nt: TGTGCCAGCAGCGGAAGGACAGGAGGGGTAAATGAGCAGTTCTTC; cdr3_aa: CASSGRTGGVNEQFF
v_call: TRBV12-3/TRBV12-4; d_call: -; clone_size: many; j_call: TRBJ2-5; cdr3_nt: TGTGCCAGCAGCGCGGCTCTTCGTAATCAAGAGACCCAGTACTTC; cdr3_aa: CASSAALRNQETQYF
v_call: TRBV7-2; d_call: -; clone_size: -; j_call: TRBJ2-1; cdr3_nt: TGTGCCAGCAGCACTCGACGTTTCAATGAGCAGTTCTTC; cdr3_aa: CASSTRRFNEQFF
v_call: TRBV20-1; d_call: -; clone_size: -; j_call: TRBJ1-3; cdr3_nt: TGCAGTGCTAGGCCCGTAGACGGGAACCCTGGAAACACCATATATTTT; cdr3_aa: CSARPVDGNPGNTIYF
v_call: TRBV11-2; d_call: -; clone_size: -; j_call: TRBJ1-1; cdr3_nt: TGTGCCAGCAGCCAACGGTGGACTGAAGCTTTCTTT; cdr3_aa: CASSQRWTEAFF
v_call: TRBV29-1; d_call: -; clone_size: few; j_call: TRBJ2-1; cdr3_nt: TGCAGCGTTGAAGGGGCGAGGGGCTCCTACAATGAGCAGTTCTTC; cdr3_aa: CSVEGARGSYNEQFF
v_call: TRBV29-1; d_call: TRBD1; clone_size: many; j_call: TRBJ2-2; cdr3_nt: TGCAGCGCTAGACAGGGGTGGGCCGGGGAGCTGTTTTTT; cdr3_aa: CSARQGWAGELFF
v_call: TRBV13; d_call: -; clone_size: many; j_call: TRBJ1-4; cdr3_nt: TGTGCCAGCAGCAAACGGGACGGCCAGTTTGAAAAACTGTTTTTT; cdr3_aa: CASSKRDGQFEKLFF
v_call: TRBV24-1; d_call: TRBD1; clone_size: -; j_call: TRBJ2-2; cdr3_nt: TGTGCCACCAGTGCCTCTAGGACAGGGACCACCGGGGAGCTGTTTTTT; cdr3_aa: CATSASRTGTTGELFF
v_call: TRBV12-3/TRBV12-4; d_call: -; clone_size: many; j_call: TRBJ2-1; cdr3_nt: TGTGCCAGCAGTTTAGGCTCCAATGAGCAGTTCTTC; cdr3_aa: CASSLGSNEQFF
v_call: TRBV6-6; d_call: -; clone_size: few; j_call: TRBJ1-1; cdr3_nt: TGTGCCAGCAGGGGCAGGGTCGCTGAAGCTTTCTTT; cdr3_aa: CASRGRVAEAFF
v_call: TRBV7-8; d_call: -; clone_size: few; j_call: TRBJ2-1; cdr3_nt: TGTGCCAGCAGCTTAGAAAACAGGCAATTCTTC; cdr3_aa: CASSLENRQFF
v_call: TRBV7-6; d_call: -; clone_size: -; j_call: TRBJ2-3; cdr3_nt: TGTGCCAGCAGCTTAGCGTCGGCTAGCGGCACAGATACGCAGTATTTT; cdr3_aa: CASSLASASGTDTQYF
v_call: TRBV6-5; d_call: TRBD1; clone_size: -; j_call: TRBJ1-2; cdr3_nt: TGTGCCAGCAGTTACGCTGGCGGCGGGACAGGGGTCTATGGCTACACCTTC; cdr3_aa: CASSYAGGGTGVYGYTF
v_call: TRBV7-9; d_call: -; clone_size: few; j_call: TRBJ1-1; cdr3_nt: TGTGCCAGCAGCGGGCCGATGAACACTGAAGCTTTCTTT; cdr3_aa: CASSGPMNTEAFF
v_call: TRBV24-1; d_call: TRBD1; clone_size: many; j_call: TRBJ2-1; cdr3_nt: TGTGCCACCAGTGATGACGACAGGGGGCAGCGCGGTGAGCAGTTCTTC; cdr3_aa: CATSDDDRGQRGEQFF
v_call: TRBV11-2; d_call: -; clone_size: many; j_call: TRBJ2-5; cdr3_nt: TGTGCCAGCAGCTTAGAGATCCAAGAGACCCAGTACTTC; cdr3_aa: CASSLEIQETQYF
v_call: TRBV5-1; d_call: TRBD1; clone_size: -; j_call: TRBJ1-1; cdr3_nt: TGCGCCAGCAGCTTCCAGGGGGGGGACACTGAAGCTTTCTTT; cdr3_aa: CASSFQGGDTEAFF
v_call: TRBV2; d_call: -; clone_size: many; j_call: TRBJ1-4; cdr3_nt: TGTGCCAGCAGTGCGAGAGGCAGTAATGAAAAACTGTTTTTT; cdr3_aa: CASSARGSNEKLFF
v_call: TRBV5-1; d_call: -; clone_size: few; j_call: TRBJ2-2; cdr3_nt: TGCGCCAGCAGCTTGACACTTACCGGGGAGCTGTTTTTT; cdr3_aa: CASSLTLTGELFF
v_call: TRBV6-2/TRBV6-3; d_call: TRBD2; clone_size: -; j_call: TRBJ2-1; cdr3_nt: TGTGCCAGCAGTTACCAGCGGGGGGTTGAGCAGTTCTTC; cdr3_aa: CASSYQRGVEQFF
v_call: TRBV2; d_call: -; clone_size: few; j_call: TRBJ2-5; cdr3_nt: TGTGCCAGTAGGTGGCGCGCCCAAGAGACCCAGTACTTC; cdr3_aa: CASRWRAQETQYF
v_call: TRBV5-2; d_call: -; clone_size: -; j_call: TRBJ1-2; cdr3_nt: TGTGCCAGGGGCCTGGGGCAGCGCCCTTATGGCTACACCTTC; cdr3_aa: CARGLGQRPYGYTF
v_call: TRBV11-2; d_call: -; clone_size: -; j_call: TRBJ1-2; cdr3_nt: TGTGCCAGCAGCCAAAGCCGCAGAGCTAACTATGGCTACACCTTC; cdr3_aa: CASSQSRRANYGYTF
v_call: TRBV6-6; d_call: -; clone_size: few; j_call: TRBJ1-2; cdr3_nt: TGTGCCAGCAGCGAAAGGGACGGCTATGGCTACACCTTC; cdr3_aa: CASSERDGYGYTF
v_call: TRBV12-3/TRBV12-4; d_call: -; clone_size: many; j_call: TRBJ1-3; cdr3_nt: TGTGCCAGCAGTTTCTCGTCAGGGCTTTCTGGAAACACCATATATTTT; cdr3_aa: CASSFSSGLSGNTIYF
v_call: TRBV2; d_call: -; clone_size: -; j_call: TRBJ2-7; cdr3_nt: TGTGCCAGCAGTGCCCTACAGAGCTCCTACGAGCAGTACTTC; cdr3_aa: CASSALQSSYEQYF
v_call: TRBV13; d_call: -; clone_size: few; j_call: TRBJ2-5; cdr3_nt: TGTGCCAGCAAAGAGCAGCACCAAGAGACCCAGTACTTC; cdr3_aa: CASKEQHQETQYF
v_call: TRBV12-3/TRBV12-4; d_call: -; clone_size: many; j_call: TRBJ1-1; cdr3_nt: TGTGCCAGCAGGAGGGTCACAACTGAAGCTTTCTTT; cdr3_aa: CASRRVTTEAFF
v_call: TRBV15; d_call: -; clone_size: few; j_call: TRBJ1-6; cdr3_nt: TGTGCCACCAGCAGAGCCCTACAGGGCGCGACCAGCTCCTATAATTCACCCCTCCACTTT; cdr3_aa: CATSRALQGATSSYNSPLHF
v_call: TRBV9; d_call: -; clone_size: -; j_call: TRBJ1-2; cdr3_nt: TGTGCCAGCAGCTCAAGGCCGTATGGCTACACCTTC; cdr3_aa: CASSSRPYGYTF
v_call: TRBV7-8; d_call: -; clone_size: -; j_call: TRBJ2-5; cdr3_nt: TGTGCCAGCAGCACCCCCCCAGAGACCCAGTACTTC; cdr3_aa: CASSTPPETQYF
v_call: TRBV7-9; d_call: -; clone_size: -; j_call: TRBJ1-2; cdr3_nt: TGTGCCAGCAGCTTGTCGCTTAAGGATGGCTACACCTTC; cdr3_aa: CASSLSLKDGYTF
v_call: TRBV10-3; d_call: -; clone_size: -; j_call: TRBJ2-7; cdr3_nt: TGTGCCATCAGTGAGGCACTGAGTTACGAGCAGTACTTC; cdr3_aa: CAISEALSYEQYF
v_call: TRBV13; d_call: -; clone_size: many; j_call: TRBJ2-5; cdr3_nt: TGTGCCAGCAGCCCCCGGACCGAGCGGGAGACCCAGTACTTC; cdr3_aa: CASSPRTERETQYF
v_call: TRBV5-6; d_call: -; clone_size: few; j_call: TRBJ2-1; cdr3_nt: TGTGCCAGCAGCTTCCCCCCGGTAGGGAATGAGCAGTTCTTC; cdr3_aa: CASSFPPVGNEQFF
v_call: TRBV12-3/TRBV12-4; d_call: TRBD1; clone_size: few; j_call: TRBJ1-1; cdr3_nt: TGTGCCAGCAGTCCACGACAGGGGCAGAACACTGAAGCTTTCTTT; cdr3_aa: CASSPRQGQNTEAFF
v_call: TRBV7-8; d_call: -; clone_size: -; j_call: TRBJ2-2; cdr3_nt: TGTGCCAGCAGCGACACCGGGACCCTCACCGGGGAGCTGTTTTTT; cdr3_aa: CASSDTGTLTGELFF
v_call: TRBV12-3/TRBV12-4; d_call: -; clone_size: -; j_call: TRBJ2-7; cdr3_nt: TGTGCCACCGCCGACACAGCGCTTGGCGAGCAGTACTTC; cdr3_aa: CATADTALGEQYF
v_call: TRBV6-6; d_call: -; clone_size: few; j_call: TRBJ1-4; cdr3_nt: TGTGCCAGCAGAGGACTGACTAATGAAAAACTGTTTTTT; cdr3_aa: CASRGLTNEKLFF
v_call: TRBV7-9; d_call: -; clone_size: -; j_call: TRBJ1-1; cdr3_nt: TGTGCCAGCAGCTCCTCGGGAGGCGCTGAAGCTTTCTTT; cdr3_aa: CASSSSGGAEAFF